These T cell receptor beta chains were read from a single sample in a study of shared clonotypes between healthy human individuals. Repertoires were generated with immunoSEQ multiplex PCR, while TCRdb's copy carries only in-frame clones and drops some. Counted here are 650,000 to 800,000 clones, 72% occurring once; the ten biggest clones make up under 2%. The sequenced sample was memory CD4+ T cells sorted from blood. The receptor source for this set is a young woman in good health. Each CDR3 is given with its conserved first and last residue. Fields, in order: D gene, J gene, V gene, CDR3 protein. The D gene is left open where the match is weak.

NA,TRBJ2-6,TRBV6-5,CASNKGSGANVLTF
TRBD2,TRBJ2-3,TRBV25-1,CASSESSSGRGSDTQYF
NA,TRBJ1-1,TRBV19,CASSISSANTEAFF
TRBD2,TRBJ2-3,TRBV7-8,CASSLLAGGSPGTQYF
NA,TRBJ2-4,TRBV6-1,CASSEVAGPGAKNIQYF
NA,TRBJ2-7,TRBV11-2,CASRRPGLASGEQYF
NA,TRBJ1-5,TRBV18,CASSPRAGDTGPQHF
NA,TRBJ2-5,TRBV7-9,CASSLGTAQETQYF
NA,TRBJ2-2,TRBV7-9,CASSLSGAGELFF
TRBD2,TRBJ2-7,TRBV18,CASSPPGGRVFEQYF
NA,TRBJ1-2,TRBV4-1,CASSQMIRGQSTNYGYTF
TRBD1,TRBJ1-4,TRBV5-4,CASSSGTGPNEKLFF
TRBD1,TRBJ2-5,TRBV6-5,CASSYSGTDQETQYF
TRBD1,TRBJ1-1,TRBV9,CASSRQGVNTEAFF
TRBD2,TRBJ2-7,TRBV4-2,CASSRAGRGSYEQYF
TRBD1,TRBJ2-6,TRBV29-1,CSVAPWTGVGANVLTF
TRBD1,TRBJ2-1,TRBV18,CASSPGTGQYNEQFF
NA,TRBJ2-5,TRBV6-1,CASSDGQPGGETQYF
TRBD1,TRBJ1-1,TRBV5-4,CASSWRDRSSTEAFF
NA,TRBJ2-5,TRBV6-1,CASSLQETQYF
NA,TRBJ1-2,TRBV7-3,CASSLNGAGGYTF
TRBD2,TRBJ2-3,TRBV13,CASSRLNSGSETQYF
TRBD1,TRBJ1-2,TRBV28,CASSPQYRQGGWGGYTF
NA,TRBJ2-3,TRBV10-2,CASSPGGHTDTQYF
NA,TRBJ2-4,TRBV10-2,CASSSTKNIQYF
TRBD2,TRBJ2-7,TRBV6-1,CASSEWGEGSREQYF
TRBD1,TRBJ2-1,TRBV11-2,CASSLGRDRVGNEQFF
NA,TRBJ1-2,TRBV18,CASSPGGGGYTF
NA,TRBJ2-7,TRBV25-1,CASSGGEDSSYEQYF
NA,TRBJ1-4,TRBV27,CASAFRWAGLESNEKLFF
NA,TRBJ1-1,TRBV2,CASSGAGSTEAFF
NA,TRBJ2-7,TRBV10-1,CASSGAGINEQYF
TRBD1,TRBJ1-5,TRBV2,CASKEQGSSNQPQHF
NA,TRBJ2-2,TRBV25-1,CASSGPGEAGELFF
NA,TRBJ1-4,TRBV27,CASSQSREGYEKLFF
NA,TRBJ1-2,TRBV4-1,CASSQRGGDYGYTF
NA,TRBJ1-1,TRBV10-1,CASSEAPGNEAFF
TRBD1,TRBJ1-6,TRBV6-6,CASRVGQGAGNSPLHF
NA,TRBJ2-1,TRBV29-1,CSVETDSHNEQFF
TRBD1,TRBJ1-6,TRBV6-5,CASSRTGYNSPLHF
NA,TRBJ2-1,TRBV21-1,CASSNPGGTGSIEFF
TRBD1,TRBJ2-2,TRBV29-1,CSGGTGPGELFF
NA,TRBJ1-1,TRBV7-9,CASSLDGRAEAFF